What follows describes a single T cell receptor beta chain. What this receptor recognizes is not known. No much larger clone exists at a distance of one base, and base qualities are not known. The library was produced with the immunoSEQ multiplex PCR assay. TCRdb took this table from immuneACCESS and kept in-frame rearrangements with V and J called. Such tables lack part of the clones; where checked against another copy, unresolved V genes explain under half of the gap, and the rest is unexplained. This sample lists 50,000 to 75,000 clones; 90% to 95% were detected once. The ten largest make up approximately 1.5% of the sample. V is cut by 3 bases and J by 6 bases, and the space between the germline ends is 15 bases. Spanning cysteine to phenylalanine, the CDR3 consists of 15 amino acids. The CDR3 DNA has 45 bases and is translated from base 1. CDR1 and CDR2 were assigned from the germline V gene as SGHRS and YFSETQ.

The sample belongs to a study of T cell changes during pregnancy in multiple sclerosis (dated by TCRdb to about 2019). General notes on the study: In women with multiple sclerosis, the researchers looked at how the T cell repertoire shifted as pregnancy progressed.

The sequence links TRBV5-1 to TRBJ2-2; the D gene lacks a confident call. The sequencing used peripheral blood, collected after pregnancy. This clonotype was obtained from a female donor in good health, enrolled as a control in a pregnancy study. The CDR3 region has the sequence CASSSGQSWAGELFF. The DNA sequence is TGCGCCAGCAGCTCGGGTCAGAGCTGGGCCGGGGAGCTGTTTTTT.